This T cell receptor beta chain came from a study of regulatory T cells in long-lasting Graves disease. Findings and limits, study-wide: Shared public clonotypes totalled some 2,500 in persistent patients, compared with over 800 in new patients. Sampling was limited to peripheral blood rather than thyroid tissue. Gene preferences differed: TRBV28, TRBJ1-2, TRBJ2-5 in persistent cases.

The CDR3 is made up of 14 amino acids. The V and J ends lost 5 bases and 2 bases, in that order; junction bases with no gene match: 3. Through Arm-PCR of CDR3 regions and iRepertoire HTBI primers, TCR beta libraries were built. One entry per CDR3 protein, called by TCRdb with MiXCR from the multiplex PCR reads. The table has 650,000 to 850,000 distinct CDR3 sequences, 25% to 30% seen once. Time point given: persistent/refractory GD, antithyroid drugs over 5 years with positive TRAb. Construction of the TCR library relied on RNA isolated from PBMCs. The source of the patients was an endocrinology department in Xi'an, China. A note on this clonotype: Its antigen remains unknown.

This rearrangement joins TRBV12-3 or TRBV12-4 to TRBJ2-5; TRBD1 agrees at 9 bases. Specimen: peripheral blood mononuclear cells (PBMCs), collected when the disease was refractory, from a patient treated with antithyroid drugs. This TCR came from a female donor with Graves disease. CDR3 bases: TGTGCCAGCAGTGCCGACAGGGGGCAAGAGACCCAGTACTTC. This translates into CASSADRGQETQYF.